A selection of T cell receptor beta chains follows, all from one sample in a study of blood T cell repertoires in COVID-19. The repertoire was sequenced with immunoSEQ multiplex PCR; TCRdb's copy has only in-frame clones and lacks some. The sample has 100,000 to 150,000 clones; 75% to 90% are singletons. The sample consisted of peripheral blood. Source of these receptors: a woman aged 80 or over with COVID-19, enrolled during active disease. CDR3s include the opening cysteine and the closing phenylalanine or tryptophan. The D gene is left open where the match is weak. Clone size is stated in some rows and not others, as once, few, many or a class when expanded.

J,D,size,V,CDR3,DNA
TRBJ1-1,-,-,TRBV15,CATSRDIMNTEAFF,TGTGCCACCAGCAGAGATATTATGAACACTGAAGCTTTCTTT
TRBJ1-1,-,-,TRBV4-1,CASSQDMGGVFTGTDTEAFF,TGCGCCAGCAGCCAAGATATGGGAGGGGTTTTTACGGGGACGGACACTGAAGCTTTCTTT
TRBJ1-2,TRBD1,-,TRBV10-3,CAISATGGAGYGYTF,TGTGCCATCAGTGCTACAGGGGGCGCTGGCTATGGCTACACCTTC
TRBJ2-7,-,once,TRBV7-2,CASSLGGARGRTNEQYF,TGTGCCAGCAGCTTAGGGGGGGCGCGCGGGAGAACTAACGAGCAGTACTTC
TRBJ2-1,TRBD2,once,TRBV9,CASSVDPLAGGYNEQFF,TGTGCCAGCAGCGTAGATCCCCTAGCGGGAGGCTACAATGAGCAGTTCTTC
TRBJ1-4,TRBD1,-,TRBV27,CASRTDRGNEKLFF,TGTGCCAGCAGGACCGACAGGGGTAATGAAAAACTGTTTTTT
TRBJ2-7,-,once,TRBV7-2,CASSRRSAGVSYEQYF,TGTGCCAGCAGCCGTAGGTCGGCAGGGGTCTCCTACGAGCAGTACTTC
TRBJ1-4,TRBD1,few,TRBV4-1,CASSQTGTGVEKLFF,TGCGCCAGCAGCCAAACCGGGACAGGGGTCGAAAAACTGTTTTTT
TRBJ2-7,TRBD1,-,TRBV7-2,CASSLGIGQGGYEQYF,TGTGCCAGCAGCTTAGGGATTGGACAGGGCGGCTACGAGCAGTACTTC
TRBJ2-7,-,-,TRBV6-5,CASSQSFSYEQYF,TGTGCCAGCAGTCAGTCATTTTCCTACGAGCAGTACTTC
TRBJ1-3,-,-,TRBV4-2,CASSQDSNSGNTIYF,TGTGCCAGCAGCCAAGACAGTAACTCTGGAAACACCATATATTTT